These 9 T cell receptor beta chains were sequenced from one sample in a study of a mutant IDH1 vaccine in newly diagnosed glioma. Time point here: week 11, during vaccination. With topical imiquimod, each dose of the vaccine consisted of 300 ug of mutant IDH1 20-mer peptide. What these receptors recognize is not known. Using immunoSEQ multiplex PCR, the repertoire was profiled, and TCRdb retains in-frame clones only, with some absent. Seen here are approximately 61,000 clones, about 80% observed once, and the top ten hold 4.5% to 7.5%. The sample here was PBMCs, taken from a glioma patient whose treatment included an IDH1 peptide vaccine. The receptors come from a man over 45 with glioma.

J is TRBJ2-7 and V is TRBV11-2, with no clear D. V gave up 1 base and J gave up 7 bases, with 5 bases separating them. The CDR3 sequence is 11 residues long. CDR1 and CDR2 from the germline V gene are SGHAT and FQNNGV. This CDR3 reads CASSLVQEQYF. CDR3 coding DNA: TGTGCCAGCAGCTTAGTACAAGAGCAGTACTTC.

The chain uses TRBV19 and TRBJ2-5, with TRBD1 identical over 11 bases. Unmatched junction bases numbered 7, after V lost 5 bases and J lost 5 bases. Germline CDR1 reads LNHDA; CDR2 reads SQIVND (reference sequence). The CDR3 length is 15 residues. The CDR3 nucleotides are TGTGCCAGTAGTGGGGGGACAGGGGGATTTGAGACCCAGTACTTC. Its protein product is CASSGGTGGFETQYF.

The V call is TRBV4-1, the J call TRBJ1-5; D ambiguous. The V end was cut by 0 bases, the J end by 7 bases, with 7 bases between. Germline loops: CDR1 MGHRA, CDR2 YSYEKL. The CDR3 has 13 amino acids. The CDR3 DNA follows: TGCGCCAGCAGCCAAGATTTGTCACAGCCCCAGCATTTT. It is translated as CASSQDLSQPQHF.

The chain recombines TRBV7-2 with TRBJ2-2, with D perhaps TRBD1 or TRBD2 (6 bases each). Trimming took 1 base from V and 7 from J, leaving 16 bases between them. Germline V CDR1 and CDR2: SGHTA, FQGNSA. This CDR3 is built from 16 residues. This CDR3 reads CASSLGEGGGIGELFF. CDR3 DNA: TGTGCCAGCAGCTTAGGAGAGGGGGGTGGGATCGGGGAGCTGTTTTTT.

The rearrangement uses TRBV27 and TRBJ1-2, with D possibly matching TRBD1 (5 bases). Germline CDR1 is MNHEY and CDR2 is SMNVEV (reference sequence). The CDR3 has 14 amino acids. Trimming took off 0 bases at V and 4 bases at J, with 9 bases between the two ends. In nucleotides, the CDR3 is TGTGCCAGCAGTTTATCAGGTCAGGGCTATGGCTACACCTTC. It is translated as CASSLSGQGYGYTF.

A single count supports this clone. The genes are TRBV5-4 and TRBJ1-2; a weak D match, TRBD1 (6 bases). This CDR3 spans 15 amino acids. Deletions cut 4 bases from V and 2 bases from J, with 15 bases between. Germline V lookup: CDR1 SGHNT, CDR2 YYREEE (reference sequence). In DNA form, the CDR3 reads TGTGCCAGCAGCCTGGGGGGCTTTGAGAACTATGGCTACACCTTC. The encoded protein is CASSLGGFENYGYTF.

This clone came up a few times. The rearrangement joins TRBV2 to TRBJ1-1, with TRBD1 identical over 7 bases. There are 14 residues in the CDR3. Germline CDR1 and CDR2: SNHLY and FYNNEI. V was pared by 7 bases and J by 2 bases, with 7 bases of the junction left unmatched. CDR3 sequence reads: CASMGTETNTEAFF. CDR3 nucleotide sequence: TGTGCCAGCATGGGGACAGAGACTAACACTGAAGCTTTCTTT.

The chain has TRBV18 and TRBJ2-1, with D uncertain. V lost 2 bases to trimming and J lost 4 bases, with 6 bases between them. The CDR3 spans 13 residues. CDR1 and CDR2 from the germline V gene are KGHSH and LQKENI. CDR3 coding DNA: TGTGCCAGCTCACCAGAAAGATACAATGAGCAGTTCTTC. Translated: CASSPERYNEQFF.

The J gene is TRBJ2-2, the V gene TRBV7-9, with D perhaps assigned TRBD1 or TRBD2 (5 bases each). Germline CDR1 SEHNR, CDR2 FQNEAQ (reference sequence). The CDR3 consists of 15 residues. V was clipped by 10 bases and J by 0 bases, with 15 bases between them. The CDR3 DNA reads as TGTGCCACCGGGGCCAGCAGGGCGAACACCGGGGAGCTGTTTTTT. Its translation: CATGASRANTGELFF.